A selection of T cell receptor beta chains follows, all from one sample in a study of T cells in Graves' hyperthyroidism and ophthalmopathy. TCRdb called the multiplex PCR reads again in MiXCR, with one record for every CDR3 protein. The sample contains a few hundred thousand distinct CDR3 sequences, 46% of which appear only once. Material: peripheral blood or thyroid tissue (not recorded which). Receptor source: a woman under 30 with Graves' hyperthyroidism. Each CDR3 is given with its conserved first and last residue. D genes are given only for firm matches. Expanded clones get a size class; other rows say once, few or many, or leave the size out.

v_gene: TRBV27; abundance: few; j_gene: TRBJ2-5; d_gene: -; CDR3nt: TGTGCCAGCACCAGGCGCGGGCGGCAAGAGACCCAGTACTTC; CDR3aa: CASTRRGRQETQYF
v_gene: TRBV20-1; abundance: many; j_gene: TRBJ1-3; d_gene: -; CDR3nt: TGCAGTGCTAGAGGGGGCAGCGAGGTGAACACCATATATTTT; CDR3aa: CSARGGSEVNTIYF
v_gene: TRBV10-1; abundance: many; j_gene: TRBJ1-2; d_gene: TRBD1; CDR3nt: TGCGCCAGCAGCGGGACGGACAGGGAAACTGGCTACACCTTC; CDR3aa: CASSGTDRETGYTF
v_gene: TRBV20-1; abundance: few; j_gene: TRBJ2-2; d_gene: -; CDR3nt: TGCAGTGCTAGAGATGGGACAGGGGAGCTGTTTTTT; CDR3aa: CSARDGTGELFF
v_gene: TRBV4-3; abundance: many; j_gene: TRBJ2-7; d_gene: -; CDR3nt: TGCGCCAGCAGCCAAGATTCTAGCTTCTACGAGCAGTACTTC; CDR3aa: CASSQDSSFYEQYF
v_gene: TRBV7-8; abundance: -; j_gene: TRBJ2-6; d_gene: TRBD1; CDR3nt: TGTGCCAGCAGCTTTCGGGGACAGGGGGCGGTCGGGGCCAACGTCCTGACTTTC; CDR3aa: CASSFRGQGAVGANVLTF
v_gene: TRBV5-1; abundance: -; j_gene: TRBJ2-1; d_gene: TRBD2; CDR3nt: TGCGCCAGCAGCCGGGGACTAGCGGGAGAAGGGGCCTACAATGAGCAGTTCTTC; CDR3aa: CASSRGLAGEGAYNEQFF
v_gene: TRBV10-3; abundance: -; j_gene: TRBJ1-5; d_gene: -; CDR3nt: TGTGCCATCAGTGGACGGGCTGCAAATCAGCCCCAGCATTTT; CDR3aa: CAISGRAANQPQHF
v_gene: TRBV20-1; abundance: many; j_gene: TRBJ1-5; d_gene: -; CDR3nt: TGCAGTGCTAGAGATAGCCACTTCAATCAGCCCCAGCATTTT; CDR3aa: CSARDSHFNQPQHF
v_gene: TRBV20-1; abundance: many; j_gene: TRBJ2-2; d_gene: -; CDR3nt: TGCAGTGCTAGAGAAAGGGACACCGGGGAGCTGTTTTTT; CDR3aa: CSARERDTGELFF
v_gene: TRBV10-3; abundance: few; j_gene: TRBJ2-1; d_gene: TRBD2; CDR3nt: TGTGCCATCAGGAGGGATAGCGGGACTGTTGAGCAGTTCTTC; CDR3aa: CAIRRDSGTVEQFF
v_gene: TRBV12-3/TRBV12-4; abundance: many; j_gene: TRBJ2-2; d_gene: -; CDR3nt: TGTGCCAGCAGACCGGGATCGAACACCGGGGAGCTGTTTTTT; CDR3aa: CASRPGSNTGELFF
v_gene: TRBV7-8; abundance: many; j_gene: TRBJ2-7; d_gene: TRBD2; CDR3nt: TGTGCCAGCAGCAACCTAGCGGGAGCCGGCGAGCAGTGCTTC; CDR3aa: CASSNLAGAGEQCF
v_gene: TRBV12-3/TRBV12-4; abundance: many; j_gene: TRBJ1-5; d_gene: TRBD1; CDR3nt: TGTGCCAGCAGTTTTGGCAGGGGGCAGGCTCAGCCCCAGCATTTT; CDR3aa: CASSFGRGQAQPQHF
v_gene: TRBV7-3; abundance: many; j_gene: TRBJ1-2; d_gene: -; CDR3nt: TGTGCCAGCAGCTCTGACAGGCTGGGTGGCTACACCTTC; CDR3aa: CASSSDRLGGYTF
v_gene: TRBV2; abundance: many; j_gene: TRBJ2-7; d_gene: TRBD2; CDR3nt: TGTGCCAGCAGTTTTATGGTAGCGGGAGGCTCCGAGCAGTACTTC; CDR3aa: CASSFMVAGGSEQYF
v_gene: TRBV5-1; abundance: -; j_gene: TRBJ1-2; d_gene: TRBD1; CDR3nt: TGCGCCAGCAGCTTGAAACAGGGGAATGGCTACACCTTC; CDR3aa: CASSLKQGNGYTF
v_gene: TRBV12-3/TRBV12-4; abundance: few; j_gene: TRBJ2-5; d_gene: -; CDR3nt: TGTGCCAGCAGTTTCAGAGGAAACCAAGAGACCCAGTACTTC; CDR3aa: CASSFRGNQETQYF
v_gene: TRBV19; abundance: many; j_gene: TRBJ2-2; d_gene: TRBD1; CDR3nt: TGTGCCAGTCTGGACAGGGGAAACACCGGGGAGCTGTTTTTT; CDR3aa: CASLDRGNTGELFF
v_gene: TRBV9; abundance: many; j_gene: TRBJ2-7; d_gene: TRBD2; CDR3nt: TGTGCCAGCAGCCCAACTAGCGAGGCCTACGAGCAGTACTTC; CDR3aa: CASSPTSEAYEQYF